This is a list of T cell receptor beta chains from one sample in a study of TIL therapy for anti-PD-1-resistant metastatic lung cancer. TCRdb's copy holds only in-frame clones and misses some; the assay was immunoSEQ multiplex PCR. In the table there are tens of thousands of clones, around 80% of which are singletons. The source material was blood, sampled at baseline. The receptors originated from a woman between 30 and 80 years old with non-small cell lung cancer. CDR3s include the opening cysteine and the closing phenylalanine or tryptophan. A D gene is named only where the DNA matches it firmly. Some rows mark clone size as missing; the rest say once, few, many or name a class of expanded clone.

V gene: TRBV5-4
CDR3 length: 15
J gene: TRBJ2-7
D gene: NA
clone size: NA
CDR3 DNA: TGTGCCAGCAGCCCACAAGTTGCGGGATCCTACGAGCAGTACTTC
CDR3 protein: CASSPQVAGSYEQYF

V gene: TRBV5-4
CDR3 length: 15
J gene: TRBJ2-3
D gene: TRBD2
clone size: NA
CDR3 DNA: TGTGCCAGCAGCGGGGAGACTAGCGGGGCAGATACGCAGTATTTT
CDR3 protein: CASSGETSGADTQYF

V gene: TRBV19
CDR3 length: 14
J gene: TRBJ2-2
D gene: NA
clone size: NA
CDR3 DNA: TGTGCCAGTAGTCCGGGACACCCTACCGGGGAGCTGTTTTTT
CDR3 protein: CASSPGHPTGELFF

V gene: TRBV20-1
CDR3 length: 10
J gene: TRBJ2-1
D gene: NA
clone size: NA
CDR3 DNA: TGCAGTGCTAGTTCGACGGAGCAGTTCTTC
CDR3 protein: CSASSTEQFF

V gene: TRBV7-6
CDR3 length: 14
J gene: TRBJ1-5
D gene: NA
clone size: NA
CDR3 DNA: TGTGCCAGCAGTTGTACAGGGACGAGGCAGCCCCAGCATTTT
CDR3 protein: CASSCTGTRQPQHF

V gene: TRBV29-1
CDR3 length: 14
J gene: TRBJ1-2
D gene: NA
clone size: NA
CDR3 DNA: TGCAGCGTTGAAGTATTGAGCCAGTCATATGGCTACACCTTC
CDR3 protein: CSVEVLSQSYGYTF

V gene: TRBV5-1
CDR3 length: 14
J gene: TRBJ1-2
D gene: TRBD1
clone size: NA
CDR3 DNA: TGCGCCAGCAGCCGGACAGGGACCGGCTATGGCTACACCTTC
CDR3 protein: CASSRTGTGYGYTF

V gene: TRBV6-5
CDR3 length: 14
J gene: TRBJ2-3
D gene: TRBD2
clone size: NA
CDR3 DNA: TGTGCCAGCAGACTAGCGCAAAGCACAGATACGCAGTATTTT
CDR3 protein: CASRLAQSTDTQYF

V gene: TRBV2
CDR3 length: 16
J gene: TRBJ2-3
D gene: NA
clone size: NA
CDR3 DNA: TGTGCCAGCAGTGGGTATTACAGGGATCGCACAGATACGCAGTATTTT
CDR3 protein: CASSGYYRDRTDTQYF

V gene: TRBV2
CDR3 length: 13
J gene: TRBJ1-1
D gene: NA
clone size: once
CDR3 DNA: TGTGCCATCCTGGCGGGGTCGAGCACTGAAGCTTTCTTT
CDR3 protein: CAILAGSSTEAFF

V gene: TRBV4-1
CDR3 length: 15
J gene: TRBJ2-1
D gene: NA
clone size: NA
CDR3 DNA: TGCGCCAGCAGCCAAGAACAAACCCTTTACAATGAGCAGTTCTTC
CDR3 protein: CASSQEQTLYNEQFF

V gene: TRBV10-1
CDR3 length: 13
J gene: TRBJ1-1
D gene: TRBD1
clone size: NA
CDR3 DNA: TGCGCCAGCAAGACAGGGCCAGACACTGAAGCTTTCTTT
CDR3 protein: CASKTGPDTEAFF

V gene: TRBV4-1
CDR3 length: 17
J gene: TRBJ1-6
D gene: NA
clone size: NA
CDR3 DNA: TGCGCCAGCAGCCAAGATAAGTGGGGGGCGCACAATTCACCCCTCCACTTT
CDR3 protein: CASSQDKWGAHNSPLHF

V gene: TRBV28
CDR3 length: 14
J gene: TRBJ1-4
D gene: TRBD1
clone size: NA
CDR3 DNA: TGTGCCAGCAGTTTAGGACAGGGGGCTGAAAAACTGTTTTTT
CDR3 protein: CASSLGQGAEKLFF

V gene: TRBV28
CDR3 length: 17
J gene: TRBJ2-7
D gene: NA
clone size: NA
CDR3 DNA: TGTGCCAGCAGTTTAAGCATTGTGAAGGGTGTCAACTACGAGCAGTACTTC
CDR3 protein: CASSLSIVKGVNYEQYF

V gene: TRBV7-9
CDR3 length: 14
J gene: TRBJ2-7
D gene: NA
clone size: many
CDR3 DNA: TGTGCCAGCAGCTCCGACAGGGGAGGGCGTGAGCAGTACTTC
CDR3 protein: CASSSDRGGREQYF

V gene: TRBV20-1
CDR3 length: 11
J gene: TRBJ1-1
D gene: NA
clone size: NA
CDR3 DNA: TGCAGTGCTAGGCAGGACACTGAAGCTTTCTTT
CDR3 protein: CSARQDTEAFF

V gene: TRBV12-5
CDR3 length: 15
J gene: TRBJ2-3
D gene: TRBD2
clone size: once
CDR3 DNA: TGTGCTAGTGGCCCCGCGGGGGGAAAAGGAGATACGCAGTATTTT
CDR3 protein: CASGPAGGKGDTQYF

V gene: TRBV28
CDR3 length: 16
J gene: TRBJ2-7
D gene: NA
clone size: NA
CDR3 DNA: TGTGCCAGCAGTTTAGGGTCTCAGGGCGAAATCTACGAGCAGTACTTC
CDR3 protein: CASSLGSQGEIYEQYF

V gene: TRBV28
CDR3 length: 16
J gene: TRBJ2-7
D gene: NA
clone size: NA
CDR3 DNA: TGTGCCAGCTGCTCTACCGGGGAACAGAACTCCTACGAGCAGTACTTC
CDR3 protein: CASCSTGEQNSYEQYF

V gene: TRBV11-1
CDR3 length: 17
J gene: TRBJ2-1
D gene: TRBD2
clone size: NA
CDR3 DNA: TGTGCCAGCAGCCTCACCCCCGGGACTAGCGGGTGGAATGAGCAGTTCTTC
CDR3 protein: CASSLTPGTSGWNEQFF

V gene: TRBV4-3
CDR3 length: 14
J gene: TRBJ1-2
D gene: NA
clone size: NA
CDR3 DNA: TGCGCCAGCAGCCAACAGACAGGAAACTATGGCTACACCTTC
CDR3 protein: CASSQQTGNYGYTF

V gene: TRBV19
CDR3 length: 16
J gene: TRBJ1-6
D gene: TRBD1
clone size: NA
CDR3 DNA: TGTGCCAGTAGTACTTCCAGGGGGCAGGGTAATTCACCCCTCCACTTT
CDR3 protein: CASSTSRGQGNSPLHF

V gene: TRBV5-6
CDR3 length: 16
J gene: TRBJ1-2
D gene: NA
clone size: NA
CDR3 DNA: TGTGCCAGCAGCCCCAACAAGGGGGGGAGTGACAATGGCTACACCTTC
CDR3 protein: CASSPNKGGSDNGYTF

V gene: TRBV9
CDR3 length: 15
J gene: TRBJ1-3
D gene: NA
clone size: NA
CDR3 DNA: TGTGCCAGCAGCGAGGGGGGAGCGCCTGGAAACACCATATATTTT
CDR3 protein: CASSEGGAPGNTIYF

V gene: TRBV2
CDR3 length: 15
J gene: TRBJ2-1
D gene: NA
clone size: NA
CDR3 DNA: TGTGCCAGCAGTGTGCGGGTGGCCCCCGGGAATGAGCAGTTCTTC
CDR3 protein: CASSVRVAPGNEQFF

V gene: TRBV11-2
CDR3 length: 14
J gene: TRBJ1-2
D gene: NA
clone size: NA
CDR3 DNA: TGTGCCAGCAGCCCCACCCCGGGGTTCCATGGCTACACCTTC
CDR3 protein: CASSPTPGFHGYTF

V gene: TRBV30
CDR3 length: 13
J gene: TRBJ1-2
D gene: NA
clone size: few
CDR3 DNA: TGTGCCTGGAGTGTATCACAATTCTATGGCTACACCTTC
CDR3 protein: CAWSVSQFYGYTF

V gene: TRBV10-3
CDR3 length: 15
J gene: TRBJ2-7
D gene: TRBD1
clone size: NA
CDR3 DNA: TGTGCCATCAGTGAGCTACGGGACAGGGGTTACGAGCAGTACTTC
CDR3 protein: CAISELRDRGYEQYF

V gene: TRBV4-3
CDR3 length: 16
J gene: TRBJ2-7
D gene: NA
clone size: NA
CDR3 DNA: TGCGCCAGCAGCCAAGATAGGACAGAGAGGACCTACGAGCAGTACTTC
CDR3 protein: CASSQDRTERTYEQYF

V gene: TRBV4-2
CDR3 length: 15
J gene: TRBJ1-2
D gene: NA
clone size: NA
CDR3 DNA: TGTGCCAGCAGCCAAGACCCAGGAGCTAACTATGGCTACACCTTC
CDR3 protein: CASSQDPGANYGYTF

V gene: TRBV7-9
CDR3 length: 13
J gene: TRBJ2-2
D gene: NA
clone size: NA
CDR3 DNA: TGTGCCAGCAGCTTAGCGGGTACCGGGGAGCTGTTTTTT
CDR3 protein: CASSLAGTGELFF

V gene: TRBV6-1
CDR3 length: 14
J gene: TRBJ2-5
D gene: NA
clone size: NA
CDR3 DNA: TGTGCCAGCATGAGGTTTAGGACCCAAGAGACCCAGTACTTC
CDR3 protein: CASMRFRTQETQYF

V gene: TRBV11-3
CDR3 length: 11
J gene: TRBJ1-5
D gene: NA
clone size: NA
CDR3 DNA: TGTGACCCGGGGGCCCTTCAGCCCCAGCATTTT
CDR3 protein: CDPGALQPQHF

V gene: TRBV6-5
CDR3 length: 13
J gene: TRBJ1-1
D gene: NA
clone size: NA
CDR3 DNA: TGTGCCAGCAGTTACCCGGGGGGCACTGAAGCTTTCTTT
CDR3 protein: CASSYPGGTEAFF

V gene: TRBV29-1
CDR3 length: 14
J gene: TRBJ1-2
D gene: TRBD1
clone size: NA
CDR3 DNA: TGCAGCGTACCGGACAGGGCCGCGAACTATGGCTACACCTTC
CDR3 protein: CSVPDRAANYGYTF

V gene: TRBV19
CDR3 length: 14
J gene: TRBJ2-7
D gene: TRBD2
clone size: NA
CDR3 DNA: TGTGCCAGTAGGGGGACTAGCGCACCGGGCGAGCAGTACTTC
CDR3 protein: CASRGTSAPGEQYF

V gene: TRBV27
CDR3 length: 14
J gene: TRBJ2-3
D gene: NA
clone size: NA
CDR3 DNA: TGTGCCAGCAGTTTTGAAGGGACTGCAGATACGCAGTATTTT
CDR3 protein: CASSFEGTADTQYF

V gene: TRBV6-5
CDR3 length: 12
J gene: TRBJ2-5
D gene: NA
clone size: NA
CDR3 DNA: TGTGCCAGCAGTTCCCTTTCAGAGACCCAGTACTTC
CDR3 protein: CASSSLSETQYF

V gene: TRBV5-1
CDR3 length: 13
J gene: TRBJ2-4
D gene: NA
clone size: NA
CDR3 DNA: TGCGCCAGCAGCTTGGGTTCTAGTAACATTCAGTACTTC
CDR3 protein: CASSLGSSNIQYF

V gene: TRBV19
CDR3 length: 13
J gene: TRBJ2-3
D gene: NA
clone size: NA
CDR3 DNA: TGTGCCAGTAGTATAGGTTCGGGAGATACGCAGTATTTT
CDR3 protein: CASSIGSGDTQYF